This TCR beta chain was retrieved from a study of T cells in Graves' hyperthyroidism and ophthalmopathy. Across the study: Pretreatment peripheral blood was obtained at initial diagnosis. Whole-study results and caveats: Among clonotypes expanded in thyroid above 0.001, most were also found in blood. Model-based prediction identified ophthalmopathy a median roughly 5.9 months prior to its onset.

RNA transcripts yielded amplified TCR beta CDR3 regions. HTBI primers were used for first-round RT-PCR of the TCR CDR3. TCRdb independently ran MiXCR on the multiplex PCR reads; one entry per CDR3 protein. The sample consists of some 570,000 distinct CDR3 sequences, 15% to 20% of them appearing once. This clonotype was counted only a few times. The antigen is undetermined. Clinical Activity Scores of at least 3, NOSPECS grades of at least 4 and durations under 3 months characterized ophthalmopathy patients. V lost 0 bases to trimming and J lost 5 bases; unmatched junction nucleotides: 5. The CDR3 is 16 residues long. From germline, CDR1 is MGHRA and CDR2 YSYEKL.

The V call is TRBV4-1, the J call TRBJ2-3; 10 bases are shared with TRBD2. Sequenced: blood. The receptor was derived from a young woman with Graves' ophthalmopathy. CDR3 nucleotide sequence: TGCGCCAGCAGCCAAGACACTAGCGGGACTGGAGATACGCAGTATTTT. Translating it yields CASSQDTSGTGDTQYF.